This T cell receptor (beta chain) emerged from a study of response to subunit inactivated influenza vaccine. Broader study findings: It was the authors' suggestion that each seasonal influenza vaccination recruits few new T cells.

Germline V gene lookup returns CDR1 MDHEN and CDR2 SYDVKM. Trimming took 5 bases from V and 7 from J; bases not matched to a gene: 12. The CDR3 contains 16 residues. MiXCR, applied by TCRdb to the RT-PCR reads, yields one record per CDR3 protein. This sample has about 780,000 distinct CDR3 sequences, with under 20% found just once. This clonotype was seen a handful of times. Its antigen remains unidentified. The sample was PBMCs from blood, taken roughly 5 days after vaccination. The TCR comes from a man aged 45-60 years who received an inactivated influenza vaccine. The V gene is TRBV28, the J gene TRBJ2-7; 12 positions agree with TRBD1. The CDR3 sequence: CASSLPGGQGAREQYF. CDR3 nucleotide sequence: TGTGCCAGCAGTCTCCCGGGGGGACAGGGGGCGAGAGAGCAGTACTTC.